This T cell receptor beta chain is from a study of blood T cell repertoires in COVID-19. In the authors' workflow: Amplification of reference gene primers was used by the study to estimate nucleated cell counts. Using immunoSEQ multiplex PCR, the repertoire was profiled, and TCRdb retains in-frame clones only, with some absent. That table furnishes V, J and clone size, whereas the DNA furnished D and trimming. Altogether about 500,000 clones are present, 70% to 90% being singletons, with the ten largest covering roughly 7.3%. This CDR3 has 15 amino acids. CDR1 and CDR2 from the germline V gene are LGHDT and YNNKEL (reference sequence). Trimming took 3 bases from V and 10 from J; bases not matched to a gene: 8. Seattle's enrolled individuals joined amid active infection and were then monitored longitudinally.

The sequencing sample was made of peripheral blood. The chain has TRBV3-1 (or the pseudogene TRBV3-2) and TRBJ2-1, with 11 bases identical to TRBD2. The sequence was collected from a woman aged 50 to 60 with COVID-19, enrolled during active disease. The CDR3 is CASSQGLAESDEQFF. The CDR3, as DNA: TGTGCCAGCAGCCAGGGACTAGCGGAGTCAGACGAGCAGTTCTTC.